This T cell receptor (beta chain) was retrieved from a study of blood T cell repertoires in COVID-19. As for the study in general: The samples span acute and convalescent COVID-19 from the United States, Italy and Spain. T cells, B-cell-depleted T cells, or PBMCs supplied cDNA or gDNA.

The CDR3 runs to 15 residues. Germline values: CDR1 LGHDT, CDR2 YNNKEL (reference sequence). V was pared by 2 bases and J by 3 bases, with 14 bases between. The method was immunoSEQ multiplex PCR; TCRdb's version includes in-frame clones alone and lacks a portion of them. The sample holds roughly 50,000 clones, 84% seen once. V gene TRBV3-1 (or the pseudogene TRBV3-2) combines with J gene TRBJ2-7, with D tentatively TRBD2 (6 bases). The sample consisted of peripheral blood. The receptor was derived from a man aged 45 to 65 with acute or convalescent COVID-19. This CDR3 is CASSQRGDFIYEQYF. CDR3 DNA sequence: TGTGCCAGCAGCCAAAGAGGGGACTTTATCTACGAGCAGTACTTC.